This TCR beta chain was obtained from a study of shared clonotypes between healthy human individuals (dated by TCRdb to the early 2020s). Some background on the complete study: A couple of women and a few men aged 18 to 49 years were included in the cohort. Each donor's leukapheresis produced roughly between about 0.8 and 10 billion PBMCs. To estimate repertoire size and how much clonotypes are shared between individuals, the study performed deep sequencing of blood TCR repertoires from roughly five healthy adults. To increase sequencing depth and limit assay-specific biases, TCR repertoire library preparation and sequencing were carried out by different laboratories using diverse techniques. Overall study results and their limits: The genetic and exposure-history diversity represented was limited by the small number of donors. Sampling was restricted to blood, and TCR repertoires in tissues likely differ from the TCR repertoires found in blood. Based on pairwise subsampling, the degree of clonotype sharing among donors was expected to be affected by sequencing depth.

The CDR1 and CDR2 encoded by the germline V gene are SGHAT and FQNNGV. Clipping removes 5 bases from V and 4 bases from J, with 8 as the unmatched junction base count. The CDR3 sequence holds 15 residues, the cysteine and phenylalanine included. The read is trimmed to its CDR3 DNA, 45 bases read in frame from base 1. As concerns this clone: What antigen it recognizes has not been identified. Per-base quality was not reported, and no clone a single base away is much larger than it.

TCR CDR3 regions were amplified from genomic DNA by multiplex PCR using the deep immunoSEQ assay. Genomic DNA extracted from each cell subset was distributed evenly over all wells of several immunoSEQ 96-well plates, and each plate served as one replicate. Each replicate PCR for unsorted PBMC received approximately 0.3 ug genomic DNA, equal to tens of thousands of T cell genomes. Unsorted PBMC genomic DNA was sequenced across ten immunoSEQ deep assay plates. Purified libraries were quantified with a Qubit 3.0 fluorometer, sized on a Bioanalyzer 2100, and re-quantified with the KAPA Library Quantification kit. Every immunoSEQ 96-well plate was sequenced on a separate single-read 150-cycle Illumina NextSeq 550 flow cell. The published analysis was carried out like this. Because the immunoSEQ output included only junctional sequences and no quality scores, the filtering could not be the same as the filtering used for full-length reads. Sequences were annotated with PyIR, a Python wrapper for IgBLAST v1.9, using IMGT germline references to assign V/J genes and CDR3. Any read was removed if the V/J assignment was weak (E-value above 1e-6), the CDR3 was missing, or the read contained stop codons, out-of-frame junctions, or ambiguous translated residues. V3J clonotypes were defined as sequences sharing an identical inferred V gene, J gene, and CDR3 amino acid sequence. Percentage overlap between repertoires was calculated by dividing the number of shared unique clonotypes by the size of the smaller repertoire. Repertoire richness was assessed with RTK rarefaction, the Chao1 estimator, and Recon v2.1 estimates of unobserved clonotypes. Here the immuneACCESS table is served through TCRdb, limited to in-frame sequences with V and J called. Missing clones are a known gap in these copies; in checked studies unresolved V genes cover under half, and the rest lacks a known reason. For V, J and clone size, that table is used; D and trimming come from the DNA. Within this sample are fewer than 600,000 clones, with approximately 79% of them counted one time only. In total, the top ten clones hold roughly 13% of the sample.

The donors were healthy, HIV-negative adults with no recently reported acute infections or vaccinations. Every donor was a Caucasian adult living in Nashville, Tennessee, USA. For unsorted samples, tens of millions of PBMCs were counted, and genomic DNA was extracted using the QIAamp DNA Blood Mini kit. Blood was obtained by leukapheresis, after which PBMCs were separated by Ficoll-Histopaque density gradient centrifugation and cryopreserved in liquid nitrogen vapor phase. The rearranged chain carries TRBV11-2 and TRBJ2-1; the central 7 bases match TRBD1. This TCR came from a woman between 40 and 55 years old in good health. Some clones in this sample may be carry-over from other donors' samples. Sequenced material: PBMCs. CDR3 sequence: CASSPGQVLYNEQFF. The DNA is as follows: TGTGCCAGCAGCCCAGGACAGGTCCTATACAATGAGCAGTTCTTC.